The rows below give T cell receptor beta chains drawn from one sample of a study of vaccination and CD4 T cells after COVID-19. MiXCR, run by TCRdb on the PCR reads, gives a single entry per CDR3 protein. The table has some 18,000 distinct CDR3 sequences, about three quarters seen once. For these TCRs, the target antigens are not known. Sequences were derived from CD4+ T cells from blood, cultured in vitro, sampled after SARS-CoV-2 vaccination. The source of these receptors is a human donor who received a COVID-19 vaccine. Both conserved end residues are part of each CDR3. The order of the fields is CDR3 DNA, CDR3 protein, D gene, V gene, clone size, J gene. A D gene is named only where the DNA matches it firmly. The size field is filled for only some rows; it gives once, few, many or a size class.

CDR3 DNA: TGTGCCAGCAGAGGTACAGGGAACTCCTACGAGCAGTACTTC
CDR3 protein: CASRGTGNSYEQYF
D gene: NA
V gene: TRBV6-1
clone size: NA
J gene: TRBJ2-7

CDR3 DNA: TGTGCCAGCAGTTCCGGACGGGGTCGAGGCACTGAAGCTTTCTTT
CDR3 protein: CASSSGRGRGTEAFF
D gene: NA
V gene: TRBV6-2/TRBV6-3
clone size: NA
J gene: TRBJ1-1

CDR3 DNA: TGTGCCAGCAGTTTAGCTGATCAGCCCCAGCATTTT
CDR3 protein: CASSLADQPQHF
D gene: NA
V gene: TRBV12-3/TRBV12-4
clone size: NA
J gene: TRBJ1-5

CDR3 DNA: TGTGCCAGCAACCGGGACAGGGCTACCGGGGAGCTGTTTTTT
CDR3 protein: CASNRDRATGELFF
D gene: TRBD1
V gene: TRBV2
clone size: NA
J gene: TRBJ2-2

CDR3 DNA: TGTGCCAGCAGCTTAGTGGGGGACGCGAACCGATATGGCTACACCTTC
CDR3 protein: CASSLVGDANRYGYTF
D gene: NA
V gene: TRBV7-9
clone size: NA
J gene: TRBJ1-2

CDR3 DNA: TGTGCCAGCAGTGCCGCCCCCACCGCCGATTTCTATGGCTACACCTTC
CDR3 protein: CASSAAPTADFYGYTF
D gene: NA
V gene: TRBV6-4
clone size: NA
J gene: TRBJ1-2

CDR3 DNA: TGTGCCAGCAGGAAAGGGGAACAGCCCCAGCATTTT
CDR3 protein: CASRKGEQPQHF
D gene: NA
V gene: TRBV6-1
clone size: NA
J gene: TRBJ1-5

CDR3 DNA: TGCAGTGCTAGTACAGGACGCTCCTATAATTCACCCCTCCACTTT
CDR3 protein: CSASTGRSYNSPLHF
D gene: NA
V gene: TRBV20-1
clone size: NA
J gene: TRBJ1-6

CDR3 DNA: TGTGCCAGCAGCTTAGGGAGCACAGATACGCAGTATTTT
CDR3 protein: CASSLGSTDTQYF
D gene: NA
V gene: TRBV7-9
clone size: NA
J gene: TRBJ2-3

CDR3 DNA: TGTGCCAGCTCGACTAGCGGGGGTCATACGCAGTATTTT
CDR3 protein: CASSTSGGHTQYF
D gene: TRBD2
V gene: TRBV7-9
clone size: NA
J gene: TRBJ2-3

CDR3 DNA: TGCGCCAGCAGTGAGTCAAGCAGCCAAGAGACCCAGTACTTC
CDR3 protein: CASSESSSQETQYF
D gene: NA
V gene: TRBV10-1
clone size: few
J gene: TRBJ2-5

CDR3 DNA: TGTGCCAGCAGCTTTTTCCCCCGGGGGCGGGGAGAGACCCAGTACTTC
CDR3 protein: CASSFFPRGRGETQYF
D gene: NA
V gene: TRBV7-2
clone size: NA
J gene: TRBJ2-5

CDR3 DNA: TGCAGTGCTCCAACACGGACAGGGGGCCATCAGCCCCAGCATTTT
CDR3 protein: CSAPTRTGGHQPQHF
D gene: TRBD1
V gene: TRBV20-1
clone size: NA
J gene: TRBJ1-5

CDR3 DNA: TGTGCCAGCAGCACAGGGACAGGGTGCCTTTATAGCAATCAGCCCCAGCATTTT
CDR3 protein: CASSTGTGCLYSNQPQHF
D gene: TRBD1
V gene: TRBV7-4
clone size: NA
J gene: TRBJ1-5

CDR3 DNA: TGTGCCAGCGGAGGCAGGGTAAATTCACCCCTCCACTTT
CDR3 protein: CASGGRVNSPLHF
D gene: NA
V gene: TRBV2
clone size: NA
J gene: TRBJ1-6

CDR3 DNA: TGCAGTGCTAGAGATCGAGATTGGTACTTT
CDR3 protein: CSARDRDWYF
D gene: NA
V gene: TRBV20-1
clone size: NA
J gene: TRBJ1-1

CDR3 DNA: TGTGCCAGCACTGACAGGGTCCAAGAGACCCAGTACTTC
CDR3 protein: CASTDRVQETQYF
D gene: TRBD1
V gene: TRBV11-3
clone size: NA
J gene: TRBJ2-5

CDR3 DNA: TGTGCCATCAGCGGGACAGAGGATGAAAAACTGTTTTTT
CDR3 protein: CAISGTEDEKLFF
D gene: TRBD1
V gene: TRBV10-3
clone size: NA
J gene: TRBJ1-4

CDR3 DNA: TGTGCCAGCTCACCTGTCCCCGGGGGTACCTACGAGCAGTACTTC
CDR3 protein: CASSPVPGGTYEQYF
D gene: NA
V gene: TRBV18
clone size: NA
J gene: TRBJ2-7

CDR3 DNA: TGTGCCAGCAGTGATGCGGCATCCTATGGCTACACCTTC
CDR3 protein: CASSDAASYGYTF
D gene: NA
V gene: TRBV6-1
clone size: NA
J gene: TRBJ1-2

CDR3 DNA: TGCGCCAGCAGCCCAAGGAGCATGGGCTATGGCTACACCTTC
CDR3 protein: CASSPRSMGYGYTF
D gene: NA
V gene: TRBV5-1
clone size: NA
J gene: TRBJ1-2

CDR3 DNA: TGTGCCAGCAGCCAAGATTGGGTGACTAGCGCTGACACCGGGGAGCTGTTTTTT
CDR3 protein: CASSQDWVTSADTGELFF
D gene: TRBD2
V gene: TRBV4-2
clone size: NA
J gene: TRBJ2-2

CDR3 DNA: TGTGCCACCAGTCCCTCGACAGGGAACTATAATCAGCCCCAGCATTTT
CDR3 protein: CATSPSTGNYNQPQHF
D gene: TRBD1
V gene: TRBV24-1
clone size: NA
J gene: TRBJ1-5

CDR3 DNA: TGTGCCAGCAGCTTAGCCGGGGGCTATGGCTACACCTTC
CDR3 protein: CASSLAGGYGYTF
D gene: NA
V gene: TRBV7-9
clone size: few
J gene: TRBJ1-2

CDR3 DNA: TGTGCCAGCAGTGGGACAGGGGGCAACTCACCCCTCCACTTT
CDR3 protein: CASSGTGGNSPLHF
D gene: TRBD1
V gene: TRBV12-3/TRBV12-4
clone size: NA
J gene: TRBJ1-6

CDR3 DNA: TGTGCCAGCAGCTTAGCGGGGGTGACCTACGAGCAGTACTTC
CDR3 protein: CASSLAGVTYEQYF
D gene: NA
V gene: TRBV7-2
clone size: NA
J gene: TRBJ2-7

CDR3 DNA: TGTGCCAGCAGCTTAGCGGTGGACAGGAACATGAACACTGAAGCTTTCTTT
CDR3 protein: CASSLAVDRNMNTEAFF
D gene: TRBD1
V gene: TRBV7-9
clone size: NA
J gene: TRBJ1-1

CDR3 DNA: TGTGCCACCAGCGGAGGAGGTACCGGGACAGGGGGACATAGCAATCAGCCCCAGCATTTT
CDR3 protein: CATSGGGTGTGGHSNQPQHF
D gene: TRBD1
V gene: TRBV15
clone size: NA
J gene: TRBJ1-5

CDR3 DNA: TGTGCCATCAGTCTCAGGGGGGGGGAAGGCACTGAAGCTTTCTTT
CDR3 protein: CAISLRGGEGTEAFF
D gene: TRBD1
V gene: TRBV10-3
clone size: NA
J gene: TRBJ1-1

CDR3 DNA: TGTGCCACCAGCAGAATGACAGGGAACTACGGATACACTGAAGCTTTCTTT
CDR3 protein: CATSRMTGNYGYTEAFF
D gene: TRBD1
V gene: TRBV15
clone size: few
J gene: TRBJ1-1

CDR3 DNA: TGTGCCAGCAGTTACCCGGGTGGAGGACTTGTTACTGAAGCTTTCTTT
CDR3 protein: CASSYPGGGLVTEAFF
D gene: NA
V gene: TRBV6-2/TRBV6-3
clone size: NA
J gene: TRBJ1-1

CDR3 DNA: TGTGCCAGAAGCTTTAAGGAGGGGATCTATGGCTACACCTTC
CDR3 protein: CARSFKEGIYGYTF
D gene: NA
V gene: TRBV5-3
clone size: NA
J gene: TRBJ1-2

CDR3 DNA: TGTGCCAGTAGTATGGAAGGTAATTCACCCCTCCACTTT
CDR3 protein: CASSMEGNSPLHF
D gene: NA
V gene: TRBV19
clone size: few
J gene: TRBJ1-6

CDR3 DNA: TGTGCCAGCAGCGGGAGACGGAGCAGGGGCGTCTCCTACGAGCAGTACTTC
CDR3 protein: CASSGRRSRGVSYEQYF
D gene: NA
V gene: TRBV2
clone size: NA
J gene: TRBJ2-7

CDR3 DNA: TGTGCCAGTAGTATAGGGGACAGATCTTTCACCCTCCACTTT
CDR3 protein: CASSIGDRSFTLHF
D gene: TRBD1
V gene: TRBV19
clone size: NA
J gene: TRBJ1-6

CDR3 DNA: TGTGCCTGGAGTGTTACGGCGGGTAATTCACCCCTCCACTTT
CDR3 protein: CAWSVTAGNSPLHF
D gene: NA
V gene: TRBV30
clone size: NA
J gene: TRBJ1-6

CDR3 DNA: TGCAGTGCCCCCGAAGTACAGTGGGATTCCCGCAATGAGCAGTTCTTC
CDR3 protein: CSAPEVQWDSRNEQFF
D gene: NA
V gene: TRBV20-1
clone size: few
J gene: TRBJ2-1

CDR3 DNA: TGTGCCAGCAGTAACCACCTGATGGTAGGGCCCCTCCACTTT
CDR3 protein: CASSNHLMVGPLHF
D gene: NA
V gene: TRBV27
clone size: NA
J gene: TRBJ1-6

CDR3 DNA: TGCAGTGCTAGTAAGGACAGCTACTACGAGCAGTACTTC
CDR3 protein: CSASKDSYYEQYF
D gene: NA
V gene: TRBV20-1
clone size: NA
J gene: TRBJ2-7

CDR3 DNA: TGTGCCAGCAGTGGAGAGGCAGGAATTCAGCCCCAGCATTTT
CDR3 protein: CASSGEAGIQPQHF
D gene: NA
V gene: TRBV2
clone size: few
J gene: TRBJ1-5

CDR3 DNA: TGTGCCAGCTGTAATCAGCGGGGAGAGACCCAGTACTTC
CDR3 protein: CASCNQRGETQYF
D gene: TRBD2
V gene: TRBV6-2/TRBV6-3
clone size: NA
J gene: TRBJ2-5

CDR3 DNA: TGTGCCACCAGTCCCAACCCTCGGGAGACAAATTCACCCCTCCACTTT
CDR3 protein: CATSPNPRETNSPLHF
D gene: NA
V gene: TRBV24-1
clone size: NA
J gene: TRBJ1-6